The present TCR beta chain was sequenced within a study of molecular identifiers for immune sequencing clone quantification. This clonotype was detected many times. Trimming took off 3 bases at V and 0 bases at J, with 14 bases between the two ends. The CDR3 runs 16 residues. CDR1 is LNHDA, CDR2 SQIVND, per germline (reference sequence). A single record per CDR3 protein comes from TCRdb applying MiXCR to the PCR reads. The table lists about 60,000 distinct CDR3 sequences, around 20% of them singletons. The TCR was taken from a human donor in good health. Some libraries in this study had Jurkat cell RNA spiked in. Sequenced material: naive CD8+ T cells from blood, with Jurkat cell RNA spiked in. The subset is: FACS-sorted CD8+CD4-CCR7+CD45RA+ naive T cells. The rearrangement links TRBV19 to TRBJ1-1, with D perhaps TRBD1 (6 bases). In DNA, the CDR3 is TGTGCCAGTAGTATTTATTCCGGACAGTTGAACACTGAAGCTTTCTTT. Translating it yields CASSIYSGQLNTEAFF.